Listed below are T cell receptor beta chains from one sample, sequenced in a study of technical replicates of blood from a few donors. TCRdb's copy holds only in-frame clones and misses some; the assay was immunoSEQ multiplex PCR. Found here are approximately 88,000 clones, around 94% of them singletons; the top ten hold approximately 0.25%. Source material: T cells isolated from PBMCs. Source of these receptors: a human donor in good health. CDR3s include the opening cysteine and the closing phenylalanine or tryptophan. A D gene is named only where the DNA matches it firmly. For some rows the clone size is stated as once, few or many, or as a class when expanded; others skip it.

J: TRBJ1-5
D: TRBD1
V: TRBV28
size: -
DNA: TGTGCCAGCAGTTTTAACAGGGGATTTTATAGCAATCAGCCCCAGCATTTT
CDR3: CASSFNRGFYSNQPQHF

J: TRBJ1-5
D: -
V: TRBV6-6
size: -
DNA: TGTGCCAGCAGATACGGGACATATTATAGCAATCAGCCCCAGCATTTT
CDR3: CASRYGTYYSNQPQHF

J: TRBJ2-5
D: TRBD2
V: TRBV29-1
size: -
DNA: TGCAGCGCACAGGGACTAGCGGCACAAGAGACCCAGTACTTC
CDR3: CSAQGLAAQETQYF

J: TRBJ2-1
D: -
V: TRBV27
size: -
DNA: TGTGCCAGCAGTTTCAGAGTGGAGAATGAGCAGTTCTTC
CDR3: CASSFRVENEQFF

J: TRBJ1-4
D: -
V: TRBV27
size: -
DNA: TGTGCCAGCAGTTTATCAATAACTAGGGAAAAACTGTTTTTT
CDR3: CASSLSITREKLFF

J: TRBJ2-1
D: TRBD2
V: TRBV19
size: once
DNA: TGTGCCAGTCGGGCGGGAGGGCAGAATGAGCAGTTCTTC
CDR3: CASRAGGQNEQFF

J: TRBJ2-2
D: -
V: TRBV11-2
size: -
DNA: TGTGCCAGCAGCCAATTACATTCACTAGGGCTCCAGAACACCGGGGAGCTGTTTTTT
CDR3: CASSQLHSLGLQNTGELFF

J: TRBJ2-1
D: TRBD1
V: TRBV29-1
size: -
DNA: TGCAGCGTAGGACAGGGGCGTGGAGATGAGCAGTTCTTC
CDR3: CSVGQGRGDEQFF

J: TRBJ2-1
D: -
V: TRBV6-6
size: -
DNA: TGTGCCAGCAGTCTCGACAACAATGAGCAGTTCTTC
CDR3: CASSLDNNEQFF

J: TRBJ2-2
D: -
V: TRBV7-6
size: once
DNA: TGTGCCAGCAGCCCCGGAATGACTCCGAACACCGGGGAGCTGTTTTTT
CDR3: CASSPGMTPNTGELFF

J: TRBJ2-7
D: -
V: TRBV18
size: -
DNA: TGTGCCAGCTCACCGAGGGGGGGGCAGGGCGAGCAGTACTTC
CDR3: CASSPRGGQGEQYF

J: TRBJ2-2
D: -
V: TRBV4-1
size: -
DNA: TGCGCCAGCAGCTCTACTAGGATCACCGGGGAGCTGTTTTTT
CDR3: CASSSTRITGELFF

J: TRBJ2-2
D: TRBD2
V: TRBV7-9
size: -
DNA: TGTGCCAGCAGCTTAGTAGGACTAGAAACCGGGGAGCTGTTTTTT
CDR3: CASSLVGLETGELFF

J: TRBJ2-1
D: -
V: TRBV23-1
size: -
DNA: TGCGCCAGCAGTCAATCGACGGGAGTAATCAATGAGCAGTTCTTC
CDR3: CASSQSTGVINEQFF

J: TRBJ1-1
D: TRBD1
V: TRBV5-1
size: -
DNA: TGCGCCAGCAGCTTACACCCTTACAGGGGGCCGGGCACTGAAGCTTTCTTT
CDR3: CASSLHPYRGPGTEAFF

J: TRBJ2-7
D: -
V: TRBV15
size: -
DNA: TGTGCCACCAGCAGAGAGGGGGGGCACAGCTACGAGCAGTACTTC
CDR3: CATSREGGHSYEQYF

J: TRBJ2-7
D: -
V: TRBV27
size: -
DNA: TGTGCCAGCAGTCCTCAGGGTATGGTTACCGAGCAGTACTTC
CDR3: CASSPQGMVTEQYF